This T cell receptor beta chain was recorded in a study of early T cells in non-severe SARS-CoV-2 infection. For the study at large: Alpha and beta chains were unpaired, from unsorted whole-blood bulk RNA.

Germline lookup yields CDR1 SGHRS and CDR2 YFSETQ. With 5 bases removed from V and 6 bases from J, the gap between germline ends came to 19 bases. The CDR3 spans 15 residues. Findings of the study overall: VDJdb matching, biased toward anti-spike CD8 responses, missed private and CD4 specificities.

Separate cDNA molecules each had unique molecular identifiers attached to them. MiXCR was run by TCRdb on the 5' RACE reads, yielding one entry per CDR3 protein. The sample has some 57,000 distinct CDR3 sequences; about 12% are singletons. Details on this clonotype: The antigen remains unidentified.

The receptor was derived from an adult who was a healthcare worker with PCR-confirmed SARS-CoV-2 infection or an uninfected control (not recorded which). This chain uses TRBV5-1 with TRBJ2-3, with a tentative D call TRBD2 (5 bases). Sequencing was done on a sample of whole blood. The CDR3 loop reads CASRDSTPPTDTQYF. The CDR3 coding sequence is TGCGCCAGCAGGGACTCCACACCTCCCACGGATACGCAGTATTTT.